This TCR beta chain is drawn from a study of OX40 agonist ivuxolimab in advanced cancers. Looking at the study overall: Prior therapy, whether anti-PD-1, anti-PD-L1 or anti-CTLA-4, was allowed, and roughly 41% had some. Findings and limits, study-wide: Dose levels from 0.1 to 3.0 mg/kg saw CD4+ and CD8+ blood T cells expand clonally by week 6. The study did not work out the antigen specificity of the expanded peripheral T cells. Some nonresponders also had low normalized T-cell clonal expansion.

The repertoire was sequenced with immunoSEQ multiplex PCR; TCRdb's copy has only in-frame clones and lacks some. The table lists some 74,000 clones, roughly 90% of them singletons, with around 0.95% in the top ten. On this clone: Its matching antigen is unknown.

V lost 3 bases and J lost 3, with 9 bases in between. Germline values: CDR1 SGDLS, CDR2 YYNGEE. The CDR3 runs to 13 residues. The origin of this receptor is an adult with an advanced solid tumor such as melanoma, head and neck, liver or kidney cancer. The input for sequencing was CD4+ or CD8+ T cells sorted from blood, taken in a trial of the OX40 agonist ivuxolimab. The J gene is TRBJ1-1, the V gene TRBV9; D might be TRBD1 (6 bases). The CDR3 loop is CASSAQGYTEAFF. The CDR3 region has the DNA TGTGCCAGCAGCGCCCAGGGGTACACTGAAGCTTTCTTT.